One and the same sample provided the 28 T cell receptor beta chains below, sequenced in a study of shared clonotypes between healthy human individuals. Produced via immunoSEQ multiplex PCR; TCRdb's table is partial and in-frame only. The repertoire holds roughly 660,000 clones, with about 92% as singletons. The sequenced sample was memory CD8+ T cells from PBMCs. The subset here: CD45RO+ cells pooled with CCR7-negative TemRA cells. These receptors came from a man younger than 30 in good health. Some clones in this sample may be carry-over from other donors' samples.

V is TRBV19 and J is TRBJ2-4; D is uncertain. The CDR3 covers 14 residues. V was trimmed by 3 bases and J by 2 bases, leaving 8 bases between them. Germline CDR1 reads LNHDA; CDR2 reads SQIVND (reference sequence). CDR3 bases: TGTGCCAGTAGTATGGGTGGTCCCAAAAACATTCAGTACTTC. It encodes CASSMGGPKNIQYF.

This chain connects TRBV7-2 to TRBJ2-5, with D unresolved. The germline CDR1 and CDR2 sequences are SGHTA and FQGNSA. The CDR3 loop spans 11 amino acids. Trimming pared 1 base from V and 7 bases from J, leaving 4 bases between. The chain's CDR3 is CASSLVRTQYF. The CDR3 bases are TGTGCCAGCAGCTTAGTGCGGACCCAGTACTTC. Full variable domain (outside the CDR3, taken from reference TRBV7-2 and TRBJ2-5): GAGVSQSPSNKVTEKGKDVELRCDPISGHTALYWYRQSLGQGLEFLIYFQGNSAPDKSGLPSDRFSAERTGGSVSTLTIQRTQQEDSAVYLCASSLVRTQYFGPGTRLLVL.

The J gene is TRBJ1-4, the V gene TRBV11-2; weak D call: TRBD1 (6 bases). The CDR3 totals 13 residues. The germline gives CDR1 SGHAT, CDR2 FQNNGV. Deletions cut 0 bases from V and 8 bases from J, with 7 bases between. The DNA of the CDR3 is TGTGCCAGCAGCTTAGAACAGGGAGAAAAACTGTTTTTT. This translates into CASSLEQGEKLFF. Variable domain in full (rest from reference TRBV11-2 and TRBJ1-4): EAGVAQSPRYKIIEKRQSVAFWCNPISGHATLYWYQQILGQGPKLLIQFQNNGVVDDSQLPKDRFSAERLKGVDSTLKIQPAKLEDSAVYLCASSLEQGEKLFFGSGTQLSVL.

About this clone itself: This likely traces to a read error, being one base from a far larger clone. This sample includes further DNA sequences coding for the same CDR3. V usage is TRBV4-3 and J usage is TRBJ1-2; D is uncertain. The germline V and J ends were trimmed by 0 bases and 8 bases, with 16 bases remaining between them. Per germline, CDR1 LGHNA and CDR2 YSLEER. This CDR3 comprises 15 residues. The CDR3 DNA reads TGCGCCAGCAGCCAAGATGGCGGGCCCTTGGCAGGCTACACCTTC. Its translation: CASSQDGGPLAGYTF.

The chain joins TRBV15 to TRBJ1-2, with D perhaps TRBD1 (5 bases). CDR1 is LNHNV and CDR2 is YYDKDF in the germline V gene (reference sequence). The length of the CDR3 is 17 residues. Trimming took off 2 bases at V and 5 bases at J, with 21 bases between the two ends. CDR3 amino acids: CATSRYQRGRKTYGYTF. The CDR3 DNA reads as TGTGCCACCAGCAGATACCAGAGGGGAAGAAAGACTTATGGCTACACCTTC.

The chain combines TRBV4-2 with TRBJ2-7; no firm D call. V dropped 1 base and J dropped 7 bases, with 14 bases sitting between them. The CDR3 extends over 14 amino acids. CDR1 LGHNA and CDR2 YNFKEQ come from the germline V gene. For the CDR3, the DNA is TGTGCCAGCAGCCAAGTGGGCGCGGTGGATGAGCAGTACTTC. It yields the protein CASSQVGAVDEQYF.

The CDR3 loop is CASSVRRGWDEQFF. The CDR3 DNA follows: TGTGCCAGCAGCGTACGCCGGGGTTGGGATGAGCAGTTCTTC. V is TRBV9 and J is TRBJ2-1; maybe TRBD2 (5 bases). CDR3 length: 14 residues. Germline loops: CDR1 SGDLS, CDR2 YYNGEE. The ends were cut back, 1 base at V and 8 bases at J, with 13 bases in the middle.

This chain uses TRBV6-1 with TRBJ2-1; 8 bases are a match to TRBD1. The CDR3 has 15 residues. Per the germline V gene, CDR1 is MNHNS and CDR2 is SASEGT. J was trimmed by 9 bases and V by 2 bases; bases with no gene match: 9. The CDR3: CASSERVAGGSEQFF. CDR3 sequence (DNA): TGTGCCAGCAGTGAACGGGTGGCAGGGGGCAGTGAGCAGTTCTTC.

The rearrangement links TRBV7-8 to TRBJ2-1; TRBD2 aligns across 14 bases. V dropped 2 bases and J dropped 5; count of bases not matched to a gene: 11. The CDR3 covers 19 residues. CDR1 is SGHVS, CDR2 FQNEAQ, per germline. CDR3 in amino acids: CASSLLGTSGSRPDNEQFF. The CDR3 nucleotides are TGTGCCAGCAGCTTATTGGGGACTAGCGGGAGTCGCCCGGACAATGAGCAGTTCTTC.

The V gene is TRBV9, the J gene TRBJ1-2; no clear D gene. Trimming took 4 bases from V and 3 from J, leaving 10 bases between them. The CDR3 covers 13 residues. In germline, CDR1 is SGDLS, CDR2 YYNGEE. The CDR3 reads CASSPPEYYGYTF. The CDR3 bases are TGTGCCAGCAGCCCCCCCGAGTACTATGGCTACACCTTC.

This chain connects TRBV30 to TRBJ2-7, with TRBD2 matching over 12 bases. The CDR3 loop spans 14 amino acids. The germline CDR1 and CDR2 sequences are GTSNPN and SVGIG (reference sequence). CDR3 sequence reads: CALTSGTSGLEQYF. Written as DNA, the CDR3 is TGTGCATTAACTTCGGGGACTAGCGGGCTGGAGCAGTACTTC.

The J gene is TRBJ1-4, the V gene TRBV7-2, with D perhaps TRBD1 (6 bases). Germline loops: CDR1 SGHTA, CDR2 FQGNSA. V gave up 4 bases and J gave up 5 bases, with 14 bases separating them. The CDR3 sequence is 15 residues long. The CDR3 bases are TGTGCCAGCAGCTCGGTAGGGGGGGTGAATGAAAAACTGTTTTTT. Its translation: CASSSVGGVNEKLFF. The whole variable domain, filled in from reference TRBV7-2 and TRBJ1-4, reads GAGVSQSPSNKVTEKGKDVELRCDPISGHTALYWYRQSLGQGLEFLIYFQGNSAPDKSGLPSDRFSAERTGGSVSTLTIQRTQQEDSAVYLCASSSVGGVNEKLFFGSGTQLSVL.

A note on this clone: Other DNA sequences in the same sample also yield this CDR3. The J gene is TRBJ2-7, the V gene TRBV9, with TRBD2 matching 8 bases. The germline V gene encodes CDR1 SGDLS and CDR2 YYNGEE. The CDR3 has 14 amino acids. The junction had 2 bases not matched to a gene; V was cut back by 0 bases and J by 3 bases. CDR3 sequence (DNA): TGTGCCAGCAGCGTAGATGGGACTAGCTACGAGCAGTACTTC. Protein: CASSVDGTSYEQYF.

The chain recombines TRBV6-6 with TRBJ1-1; D is ambiguous. The CDR3 consists of 14 residues. In germline, CDR1 is MNHNY, CDR2 SVGAGI (reference sequence). Deletions cut 4 bases from V and 6 bases from J, with 15 bases between. DNA for the CDR3: TGTGCCAGCAGTTGGCTTATTGGCGGGCCTGAAGCTTTCTTT. Translated, it gives CASSWLIGGPEAFF.

The chain uses TRBV18 and TRBJ1-1; a possible D gene is TRBD1 (5 bases). Per the germline V gene, CDR1 is KGHSH and CDR2 is LQKENI. V was cut by 3 bases and J by 6 bases, with 23 bases left in between. The CDR3 has 17 residues. CDR3 in amino acids: CASSPVRWAGKTAEAFF. CDR3 DNA: TGTGCCAGCTCACCGGTACGTTGGGCAGGGAAGACTGCTGAAGCTTTCTTT. The full variable domain, in which reference TRBV18 and TRBJ1-1 provide the parts outside the CDR3, is NAGVMQNPRHLVRRRGQEARLRCSPMKGHSHVYWYRQLPEEGLKFMVYLQKENIIDESGMPKERFSAEFPKEGPSILRIQQVVRGDSAAYFCASSPVRWAGKTAEAFFGQGTRLTVV.

J is TRBJ2-7 and V is TRBV4-1; D may match TRBD1 or TRBD2 (5 bases each). The germline V and J ends were trimmed by 2 bases and 3 bases, with 20 bases remaining between them. The CDR3 has 17 residues. Germline V lookup: CDR1 MGHRA, CDR2 YSYEKL. The CDR3 DNA follows: TGCGCCAGCAGCCAAAAAACCGGGACCCGGACCAGCTACGAGCAGTACTTC. This sequence encodes CASSQKTGTRTSYEQYF.

This clone was seen only once. Written as DNA, the CDR3 is TGCAGCGTCGGCGACAGGGTGGGACTGGGCTACACCTTC. Encoded protein: CSVGDRVGLGYTF. The chain employs TRBV29-1 and TRBJ1-2; TRBD1 aligns across 7 bases. J gave up 8 bases and V 6 bases, and 12 bases lay outside the gene matches. CDR1 and CDR2 from the germline V gene are SQVTM and ANQGSEA. This CDR3 has 13 residues.

Notes on this clone: Germline and junction disagree at one end, which may indicate a read error. V gene TRBV27 combines with J gene TRBJ2-3; D may be TRBD2 (5 bases). This CDR3 is 17 amino acids long. The germline V gene has CDR1 MNHEY and CDR2 SMNVEV (reference sequence). Here the CDR3 reads CASSFESAGVDTDAQYF. In nucleotides, the CDR3 is TGTGCCAGCAGTTTTGAGTCGGCGGGCGTTGACACAGATGCGCAGTATTTT.

The rearrangement joins TRBV6-6 to TRBJ2-1, with D unclear. Germline V gives CDR1 MNHNY, CDR2 SVGAGI (reference sequence). V gave up 6 bases and J gave up 4 bases, with 19 bases separating them. This CDR3 contains 16 residues. CDR3 DNA sequence: TGTGCCAGCAGCACCCCCGACGGCATGTCTTACAATGAGCAGTTCTTC. Translated, it gives CASSTPDGMSYNEQFF.

The V call is TRBV28, the J call TRBJ2-5; D might be TRBD1 (6 bases). V was pared by 5 bases and J by 5 bases, with 27 bases between. This CDR3 has 18 amino acids. Germline assignment: CDR1 MDHEN and CDR2 SYDVKM. The CDR3 protein is CASSLPRTGTGPGETQYF. The CDR3 coding sequence is TGTGCCAGCAGTCTTCCCCGAACAGGGACGGGTCCCGGGGAGACCCAGTACTTC. The full variable domain, completed using reference TRBV28 and TRBJ2-5, is DVKVTQSSRYLVKRTGEKVFLECVQDMDHENMFWYRQDPGLGLRLIYFSYDVKMKEKGDIPEGYSVSREKKERFSLILESASTNQTSMYLCASSLPRTGTGPGETQYFGPGTRLLVL.

In DNA form, the CDR3 reads TGTGCCAGCAGCCTGAACAGGGAAGAGACCCAGTACTTC. It yields the protein CASSLNREETQYF. The chain is built from TRBV9 and TRBJ2-5; TRBD1 might be the D (6 bases). V was clipped by 4 bases and J by 3 bases, with 10 bases between them. Germline CDR1 is SGDLS and CDR2 is YYNGEE. The CDR3 extends over 13 amino acids.

This chain connects TRBV5-4 to TRBJ2-7; 9 bases are a match to TRBD1. Germline loops: CDR1 SGHNT, CDR2 YYREEE (reference sequence). The V and J ends lost 4 bases and 0 bases, in that order; junction bases with no gene match: 5. The CDR3 contains 15 residues. The CDR3 loop is CASSLDRGDSYEQYF. For the CDR3, the DNA is TGTGCCAGCAGCCTGGACAGGGGAGACTCCTACGAGCAGTACTTC.

This chain joins TRBV4-3 and TRBJ2-7; TRBD1 agrees at 7 bases. Germline V gene data show CDR1 as LGHNA and CDR2 as YSLEER. The CDR3 consists of 16 residues. With V trimmed by 4 bases and J by 2 bases, 11 bases remained unmatched. CDR3 bases: TGCGCCAGCAGCCTCGGGACAGAGTGGAGTCCCTACGAGCAGTACTTC. Translated, it gives CASSLGTEWSPYEQYF.

In the case of this clone: At the DNA level, this CDR3 is encoded by other sequences in the same sample as well. This chain uses TRBV27 with TRBJ2-2, with D maybe TRBD1 (6 bases). The CDR3 extends over 14 amino acids. Deletions cut 3 bases from V and 3 bases from J, with 8 bases between. CDR1 is MNHEY, CDR2 SMNVEV, per germline (reference sequence). The chain's CDR3 is CASSFGQYTGELFF. DNA of the CDR3: TGTGCCAGCAGTTTCGGACAGTACACCGGGGAGCTGTTTTTT.

A few counts support this clone. The gene calls are TRBV4-1 and TRBJ2-2; D not certain. This CDR3 has 12 amino acids. V lost 5 bases, J lost 7 bases, and 8 bases lay in between. CDR1 and CDR2 from the germline V gene are MGHRA and YSYEKL. The CDR3 DNA reads as TGCGCCAGCAGCTTAGAGTTCGGGGAGCTGTTTTTT. Its protein is CASSLEFGELFF.

The chain has TRBV5-1 and TRBJ2-7, with no clear D. Germline lookup yields CDR1 SGHRS and CDR2 YFSETQ. V shed 1 base and J shed 5 bases, with 13 bases lying between them. CDR3 length: 14 residues. CDR3 protein: CASSLFDQLDEQYF. CDR3 bases: TGCGCCAGCAGCTTGTTTGACCAACTGGACGAGCAGTACTTC.

The chain couples TRBV19 to TRBJ2-1; D unresolved. The germline V and J ends were trimmed by 8 bases and 4 bases, with 9 bases remaining between them. CDR3 length: 12 amino acids. Looked up from germline, CDR1 is LNHDA and CDR2 is SQIVND (reference sequence). The CDR3 DNA sequence: TGTGCCAGTGGTAGAGCGTACAATGAGCAGTTCTTC. It yields the protein CASGRAYNEQFF.

The V gene is TRBV19, the J gene TRBJ1-1; maybe TRBD1 (5 bases). Trimming removed 0 bases at V and 4 bases at J, with 18 bases between. Germline V lookup: CDR1 LNHDA, CDR2 SQIVND (reference sequence). The CDR3 sequence is 17 residues long. The CDR3 spells CASSIDPDGGWGTEAFF. In nucleotides, the CDR3 is TGTGCCAGTAGTATAGATCCCGACGGGGGTTGGGGCACTGAAGCTTTCTTT. Based on the CDR3 plus reference TRBV19 and TRBJ1-1, the full variable domain is DGGITQSPKYLFRKEGQNVTLSCEQNLNHDAMYWYRQDPGQGLRLIYYSQIVNDFQKGDIAEGYSVSREKKESFPLTVTSAQKNPTAFYLCASSIDPDGGWGTEAFFGQGTRLTVV.